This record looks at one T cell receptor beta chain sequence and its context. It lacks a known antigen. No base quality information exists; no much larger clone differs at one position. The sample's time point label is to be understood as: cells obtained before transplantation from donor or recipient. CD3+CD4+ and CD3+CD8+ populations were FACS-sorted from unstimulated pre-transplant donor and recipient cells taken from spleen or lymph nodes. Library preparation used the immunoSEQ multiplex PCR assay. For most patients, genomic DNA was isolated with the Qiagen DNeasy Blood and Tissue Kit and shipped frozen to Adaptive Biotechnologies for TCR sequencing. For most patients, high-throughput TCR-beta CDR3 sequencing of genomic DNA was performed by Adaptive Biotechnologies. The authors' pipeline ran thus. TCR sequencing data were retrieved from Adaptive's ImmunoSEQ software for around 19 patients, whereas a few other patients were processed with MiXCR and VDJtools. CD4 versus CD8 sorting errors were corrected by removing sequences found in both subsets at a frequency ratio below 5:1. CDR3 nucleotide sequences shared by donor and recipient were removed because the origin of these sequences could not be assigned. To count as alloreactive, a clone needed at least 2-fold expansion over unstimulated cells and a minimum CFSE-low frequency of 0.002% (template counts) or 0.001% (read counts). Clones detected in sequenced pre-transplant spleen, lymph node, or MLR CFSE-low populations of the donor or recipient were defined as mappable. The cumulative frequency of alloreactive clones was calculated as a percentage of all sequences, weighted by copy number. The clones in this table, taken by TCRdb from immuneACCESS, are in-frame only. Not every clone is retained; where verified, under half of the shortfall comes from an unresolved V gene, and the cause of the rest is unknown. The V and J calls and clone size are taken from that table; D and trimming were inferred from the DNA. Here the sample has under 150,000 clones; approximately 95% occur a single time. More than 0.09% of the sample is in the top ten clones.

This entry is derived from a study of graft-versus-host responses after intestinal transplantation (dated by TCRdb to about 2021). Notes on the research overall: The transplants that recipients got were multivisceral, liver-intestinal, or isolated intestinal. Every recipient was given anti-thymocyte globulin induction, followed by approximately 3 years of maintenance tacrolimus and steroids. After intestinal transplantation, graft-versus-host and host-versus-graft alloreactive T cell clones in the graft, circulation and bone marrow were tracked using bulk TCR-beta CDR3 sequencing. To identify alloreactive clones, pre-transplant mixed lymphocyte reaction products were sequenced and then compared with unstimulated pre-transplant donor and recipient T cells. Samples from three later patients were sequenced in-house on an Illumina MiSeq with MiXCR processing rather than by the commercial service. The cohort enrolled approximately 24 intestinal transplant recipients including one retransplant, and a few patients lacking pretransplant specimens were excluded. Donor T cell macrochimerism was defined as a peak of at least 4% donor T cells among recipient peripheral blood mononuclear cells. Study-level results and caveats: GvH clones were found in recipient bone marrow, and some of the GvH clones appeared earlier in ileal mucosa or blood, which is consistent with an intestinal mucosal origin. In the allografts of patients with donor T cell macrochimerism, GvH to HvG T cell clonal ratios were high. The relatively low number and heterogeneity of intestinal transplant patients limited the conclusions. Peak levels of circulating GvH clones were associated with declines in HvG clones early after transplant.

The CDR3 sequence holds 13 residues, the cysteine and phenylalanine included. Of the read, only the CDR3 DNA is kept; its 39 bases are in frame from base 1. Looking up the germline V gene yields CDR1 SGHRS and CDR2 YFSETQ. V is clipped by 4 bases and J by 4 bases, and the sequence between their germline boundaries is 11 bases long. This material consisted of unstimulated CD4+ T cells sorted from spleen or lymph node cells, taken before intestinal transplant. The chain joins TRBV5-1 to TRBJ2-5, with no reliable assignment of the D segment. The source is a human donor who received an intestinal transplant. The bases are TGCGCCAGCAGCATCAGCCCGGGAGAGACCCAGTACTTC. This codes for CASSISPGETQYF.